This TCR beta chain was profiled in a study of beta chain features in type 1 diabetes. Study summary: Age, gender, cell numbers and subset yield matched between patients and controls. In all, more than 90,000,000 sorted cells from all samples were analyzed.

The CDR3 is 16 amino acids. Germline CDR1 reads SGHAT; CDR2 reads FQNNGV. V was clipped by 5 bases and J by 5 bases, with 21 bases between them. A few counts support this clone. Investigators reverse transcribed all isolated RNA, so they sequenced expressed TCRB transcripts. Repertoires were generated with immunoSEQ multiplex PCR, while TCRdb's copy carries only in-frame clones and drops some. The data hold hundreds of thousands of clones, with more than 11% observed a single time. The rearrangement joins TRBV11-2 to TRBJ2-5; a weak D match, TRBD2 (5 bases). The sample was naive CD4+ T cells from blood. The TCR was taken from a young man in good health. As DNA, the CDR3 is TGTGCCAGCAGCCCTACTTCCCCCGTTAGAGGGGAGACCCAGTACTTC. It yields the protein CASSPTSPVRGETQYF.